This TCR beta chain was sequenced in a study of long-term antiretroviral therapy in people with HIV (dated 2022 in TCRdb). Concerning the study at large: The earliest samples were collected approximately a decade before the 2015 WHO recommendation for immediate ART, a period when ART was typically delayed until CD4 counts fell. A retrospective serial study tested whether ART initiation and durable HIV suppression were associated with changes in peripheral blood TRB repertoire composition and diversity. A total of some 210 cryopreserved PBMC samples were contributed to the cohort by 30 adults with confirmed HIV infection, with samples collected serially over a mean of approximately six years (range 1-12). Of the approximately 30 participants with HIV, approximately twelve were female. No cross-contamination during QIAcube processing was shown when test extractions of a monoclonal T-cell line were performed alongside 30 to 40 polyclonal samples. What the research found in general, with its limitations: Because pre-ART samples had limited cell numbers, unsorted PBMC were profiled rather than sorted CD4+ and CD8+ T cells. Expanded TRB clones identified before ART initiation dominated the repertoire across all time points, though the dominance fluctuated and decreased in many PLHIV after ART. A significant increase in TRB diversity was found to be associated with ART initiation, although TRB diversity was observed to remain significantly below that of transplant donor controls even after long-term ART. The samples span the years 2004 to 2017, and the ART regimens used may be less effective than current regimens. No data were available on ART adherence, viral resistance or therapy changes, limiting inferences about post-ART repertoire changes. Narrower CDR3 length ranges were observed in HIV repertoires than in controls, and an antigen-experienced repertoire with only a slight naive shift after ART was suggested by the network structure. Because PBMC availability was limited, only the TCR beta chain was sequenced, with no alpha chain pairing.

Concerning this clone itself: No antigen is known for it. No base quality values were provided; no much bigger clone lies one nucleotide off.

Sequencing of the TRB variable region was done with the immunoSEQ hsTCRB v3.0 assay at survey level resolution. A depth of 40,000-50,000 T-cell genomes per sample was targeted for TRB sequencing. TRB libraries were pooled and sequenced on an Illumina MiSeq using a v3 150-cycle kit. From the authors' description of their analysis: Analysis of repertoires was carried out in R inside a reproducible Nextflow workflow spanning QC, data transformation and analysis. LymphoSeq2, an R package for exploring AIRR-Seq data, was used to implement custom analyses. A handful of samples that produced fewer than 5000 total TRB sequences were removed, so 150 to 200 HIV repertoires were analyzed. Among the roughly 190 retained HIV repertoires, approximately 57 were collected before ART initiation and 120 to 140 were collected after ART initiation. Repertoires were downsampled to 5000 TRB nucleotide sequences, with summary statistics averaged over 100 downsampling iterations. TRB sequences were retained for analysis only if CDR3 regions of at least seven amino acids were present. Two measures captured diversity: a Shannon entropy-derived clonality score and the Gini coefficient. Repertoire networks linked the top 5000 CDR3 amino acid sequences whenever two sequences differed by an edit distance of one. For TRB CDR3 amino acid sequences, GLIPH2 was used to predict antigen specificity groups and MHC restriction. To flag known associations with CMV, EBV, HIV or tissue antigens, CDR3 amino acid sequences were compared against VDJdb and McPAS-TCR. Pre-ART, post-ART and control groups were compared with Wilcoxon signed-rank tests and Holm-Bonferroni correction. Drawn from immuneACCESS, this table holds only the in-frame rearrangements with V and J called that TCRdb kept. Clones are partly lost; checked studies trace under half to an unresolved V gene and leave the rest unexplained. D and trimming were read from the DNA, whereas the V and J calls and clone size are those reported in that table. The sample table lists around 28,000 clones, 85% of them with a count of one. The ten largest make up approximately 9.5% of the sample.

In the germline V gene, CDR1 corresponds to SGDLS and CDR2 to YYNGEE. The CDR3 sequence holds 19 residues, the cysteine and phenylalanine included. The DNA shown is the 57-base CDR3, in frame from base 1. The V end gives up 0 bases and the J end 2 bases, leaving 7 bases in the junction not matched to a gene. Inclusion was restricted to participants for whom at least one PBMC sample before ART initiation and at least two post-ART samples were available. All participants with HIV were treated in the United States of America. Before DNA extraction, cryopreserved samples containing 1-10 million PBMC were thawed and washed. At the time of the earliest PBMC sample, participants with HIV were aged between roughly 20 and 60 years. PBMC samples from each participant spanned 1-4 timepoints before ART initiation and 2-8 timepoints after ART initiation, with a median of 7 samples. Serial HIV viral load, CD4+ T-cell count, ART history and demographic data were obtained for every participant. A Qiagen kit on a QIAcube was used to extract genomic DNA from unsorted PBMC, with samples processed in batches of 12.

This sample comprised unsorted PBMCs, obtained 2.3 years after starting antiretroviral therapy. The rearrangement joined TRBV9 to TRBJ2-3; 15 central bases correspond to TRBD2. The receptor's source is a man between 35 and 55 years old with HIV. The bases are TGTGCCAGCAGCGTAGAGGGACTAGCGGGGGGACTCTACACAGATACGCAGTATTTT. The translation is CASSVEGLAGGLYTDTQYF. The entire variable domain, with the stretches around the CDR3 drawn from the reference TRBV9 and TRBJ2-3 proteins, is DSGVTQTPKHLITATGQRVTLRCSPRSGDLSVYWYQQSLDQGLQFLIQYYNGEERAKGNILERFSAQQFPDLHSELNLSSLELGDSALYFCASSVEGLAGGLYTDTQYFGPGTRLTVL.